This entry describes one T cell receptor beta chain. No antigen is known for it. The sample is drawn from a study of shared clonotypes between healthy human individuals. All participating donors were Caucasian adults from Nashville, Tennessee. DNA at roughly 0.2 ug, tens of thousands of T cell genomes, went into sorted-subset replicate PCRs. Produced via immunoSEQ multiplex PCR; TCRdb's table is partial and in-frame only. The sample contains roughly 2.5 million clones, around nine tenths of which appear only once. Whole-study results and caveats: Blood alone was sampled, and tissue repertoires likely differ.

The CDR3 is 17 amino acids. After removal of 4 bases from V and 6 bases from J, the junction contained 15 bases not matched to a gene. CDR1 and CDR2 (germline): SGDLS, YYNGEE. The clonotype originates from a man aged 18 to 29 in good health. The rearrangement links TRBV9 to TRBJ2-4, with TRBD2 matching over 8 bases. The source material was naive CD4+ T cells sorted from blood. Noted subset: CD45RA+ positively selected. The chain's CDR3 is CASSIGLAGAEGNIQYF. CDR3 DNA sequence: TGTGCCAGCAGCATAGGACTAGCTGGGGCGGAGGGAAACATTCAGTACTTC.